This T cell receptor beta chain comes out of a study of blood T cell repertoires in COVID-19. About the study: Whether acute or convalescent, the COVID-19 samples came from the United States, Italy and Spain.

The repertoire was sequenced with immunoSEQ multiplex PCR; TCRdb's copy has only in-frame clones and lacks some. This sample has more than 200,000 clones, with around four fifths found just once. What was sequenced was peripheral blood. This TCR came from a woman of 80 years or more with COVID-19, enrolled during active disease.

This CDR3 reads CASSLAGGPPGEQFF. In DNA, the CDR3 is TGCGCCAGCAGCCTAGCGGGGGGCCCCCCTGGGGAGCAGTTCTTC. The chain couples TRBV5-1 to TRBJ2-1, with 11 bases that match TRBD2. The CDR3 is 15 amino acids. J gave up 10 bases and V 4 bases, and 10 bases lay outside the gene matches. CDR1 and CDR2 (germline): SGHRS, YFSETQ.